These 8 T cell receptor beta chains share one sample of origin, sequenced in a study of neurological immune-mediated disorders. TCRdb fed the 5' RACE reads into MiXCR, producing one record per CDR3 protein. The table records more than 45,000 distinct CDR3 sequences, around 4.2% of them present only once. Material for sequencing was PBMCs. These receptors all come from a middle-aged man with multiple sclerosis.

This clonotype was seen ten or more times. The chain is built from TRBV29-1 and TRBJ1-1; 9 positions match TRBD1. Germline CDR1 reads SQVTM; CDR2 reads ANQGSEA. Trimming removed 4 bases from V and 2 bases from J; junction bases left unmatched: 2. The CDR3 runs to 13 residues. The CDR3 nucleotides read TGCAGCGTTGGGGACAGGGCTAACACTGAAGCTTTCTTT. Translated: CSVGDRANTEAFF.

This clonotype was counted ten times or more. J is TRBJ2-7 and V is TRBV5-5, with unresolved D. Per the germline V gene, CDR1 is SGHKS and CDR2 is YYEKEE (reference sequence). Trimming shortened V by 5 bases and J by 4 bases, and 13 bases separated the two germline ends. The length of the CDR3 is 13 residues. CDR3 bases: TGTGCCAGCAGAACCTGGATCGGTTACGAGCAGTACTTC. Protein: CASRTWIGYEQYF.

This clonotype was recorded many times. This chain connects TRBV20-1 to TRBJ2-3; 8 bases map to TRBD2. The CDR3 spans 16 residues. V shed 5 bases and J 7 bases; nucleotides not matched to a gene: 17. Germline values: CDR1 DFQATT, CDR2 SNEGSKA (reference sequence). The CDR3 spells CSAQTPGTSHINTQYF. The CDR3 coding sequence is TGCAGTGCTCAAACTCCCGGGACTAGTCACATAAATACGCAGTATTTT.

V gene TRBV12-3 or TRBV12-4 combines with J gene TRBJ2-2, with 7 nucleotides matching TRBD1. The CDR3 spans 14 residues. The V and J ends lost 6 bases and 7 bases, in that order; junction bases with no gene match: 8. The CDR3 coding sequence is TGTGCCAGCAGCCCTGACAGGGCGAACGGGGAGCTGTTTTTT. Translation gives CASSPDRANGELFF.

This clonotype has ten or more counts. The rearrangement links TRBV24-1 to TRBJ2-1; 11 bases are a match to TRBD2. The germline gives CDR1 KGHDR, CDR2 SFDVKD. The ends lost 4 bases at V and 12 bases at J; junction bases unmatched: 13. CDR3 size: 16 residues. The CDR3 region is CATSDPRTSGLRGQFF. Here the CDR3 DNA reads TGTGCCACCAGTGACCCCCGGACTAGCGGGTTGAGGGGGCAGTTCTTC.

This clonotype was seen repeatedly, ten times or more. V and J are TRBV5-5 and TRBJ2-1; D is uncertain. This CDR3 contains 14 residues. CDR1 and CDR2 (germline): SGHKS, YYEKEE (reference sequence). Trimming cost V 1 base and J 4 bases, with 9 bases left between them. The CDR3 sequence is CASSLRTVYNEQFF. DNA for the CDR3: TGTGCCAGCAGCTTGAGGACGGTTTACAATGAGCAGTTCTTC.

This clonotype was seen many times. The chain links TRBV20-1 to TRBJ1-2, with 7 positions matching TRBD1. From germline, CDR1 is DFQATT and CDR2 SNEGSKA (reference sequence). This CDR3 is 12 amino acids long. The J segment lost 7 bases and the V segment lost 0 bases, leaving 2 bases of the junction unmatched. This CDR3 reads CSARDPGGGYTF. DNA for the CDR3: TGCAGTGCTAGAGATCCAGGGGGTGGCTACACCTTC.

This clonotype was picked up many times. This sequence joins TRBV15 and TRBJ1-5, with 7 positions matching TRBD1. The CDR3 loop spans 14 amino acids. Germline lookup yields CDR1 LNHNV and CDR2 YYDKDF (reference sequence). Trimming at V came to 4 bases and at J to 7 bases, leaving 7 bases not matched to a gene. The CDR3 protein is CATSKDRAFQPQHF. CDR3 DNA: TGTGCCACCAGCAAAGACAGGGCCTTCCAGCCCCAGCATTTT.